In its sample, the clone carrying this T cell receptor beta chain was seen once. This CDR3 contains 17 residues. These data originate in a study of T cell responses to AZD1222 COVID-19 vaccine. Measured with immunoSEQ multiplex PCR; TCRdb has only the in-frame clones, and not every one. The data contain 100,000 to 130,000 clones, 92% of them singletons. This chain joins TRBV21-1 and TRBJ2-1; TRBD2, as called in the table, went unchecked against the DNA. TRBV21-1 corresponds to a pseudogene. This material consisted of peripheral blood, taken 28 days after the second AZD1222 dose. This TCR derives from an adult who received the AZD1222 COVID-19 vaccine. The CDR3: CASDTDQHPSSYNEQFF. The CDR3 DNA reads as TGTGCCAGCGATACGGATCAACACCCTAGCTCCTACAATGAGCAGTTCTTC.